Only a few counts were recorded for the clone carrying this TCR beta chain. Antigen specificity is unknown. What was sequenced were expressed TCRB transcripts, since all of the isolated RNA had been reverse transcribed. Profiling relied on immunoSEQ multiplex PCR, and the TCRdb table lists in-frame clones only, not all of them. This table holds about 350,000 clones, around a fifth found once. The entry originates in a study of beta chain features in type 1 diabetes. Study outcomes and limitations: Patients and controls would share equally any PCR tilt toward shorter templates.

The TCR was taken from a woman between 18 and 30 years old in good health. Sample: naive CD4+ T cells from blood.

In DNA form, the CDR3 reads TGTGCCAGCACGCTCGGGACTAACACCGGGGAGCTGTTTTTT. Translating gives CASTLGTNTGELFF. The rearrangement links TRBV6-1 to TRBJ2-2, with D perhaps TRBD2 (6 bases). Trimming stripped 7 bases from V and 2 bases from J, with 11 bases between. The CDR3 totals 14 residues. Per the germline V gene, CDR1 is MNHNS and CDR2 is SASEGT.